These 14 T cell receptor beta chains originate from one sample sequenced in a study of blood T cell repertoires in COVID-19. Generated by immunoSEQ multiplex PCR, the TCRdb table keeps only in-frame clones and is missing some. The sample lists some 100,000 clones; around 87% were seen once. The specimen sequenced was peripheral blood. The receptor source for this set is a human donor in a cohort sampled during active COVID-19.

The genes are TRBV5-1 and TRBJ2-4; TRBD1 matches 10 bases. V trimming: 4 bases; J trimming: 1 base; junction bases outside the gene matches: 5. This CDR3 is built from 16 residues. CDR1 SGHRS and CDR2 YFSETQ come from the germline V gene. Here the CDR3 DNA reads TGCGCCAGCAGCGAGGACAGGGGGACCGCCAAAAACATTCAGTACTTC. It translates to CASSEDRGTAKNIQYF.

The rearrangement joins TRBV27 to TRBJ2-7, with D possibly being TRBD2 (9 bases). The CDR3 totals 17 residues. Germline CDR1 reads MNHEY; CDR2 reads SMNVEV (reference sequence). V dropped 11 bases and J dropped 4 bases, with 30 bases sitting between them. The DNA of the CDR3 is TGTGCCGTACGACCAGGGGGCGGCGGGAGGGTTCAATACGAGCAGTACTTC. Translated: CAVRPGGGGRVQYEQYF.

The chain couples TRBV7-2 to TRBJ1-4, with a possible D match to TRBD1 (6 bases). Trimming took off 5 bases at V and 5 bases at J, with 15 bases between the two ends. Germline lookup yields CDR1 SGHTA and CDR2 FQGNSA. This CDR3 is 15 amino acids long. CDR3 region: CASSPQGWMNEKLFF. CDR3 coding DNA: TGTGCCAGCAGCCCTCAGGGGTGGATGAATGAAAAACTGTTTTTT. The complete variable domain, with remaining parts taken from reference TRBV7-2 and TRBJ1-4, reads GAGVSQSPSNKVTEKGKDVELRCDPISGHTALYWYRQSLGQGLEFLIYFQGNSAPDKSGLPSDRFSAERTGGSVSTLTIQRTQQEDSAVYLCASSPQGWMNEKLFFGSGTQLSVL.

The V call is TRBV18, the J call TRBJ2-3; 7 positions agree with TRBD1. V shed 4 bases and J 1 base; nucleotides not matched to a gene: 8. The germline CDR1 and CDR2 sequences are KGHSH and LQKENI. The CDR3 is 16 residues long. The CDR3 nucleotides read TGTGCCAGCTCACGGCAGGGGGTCGTTGGCACAGATACGCAGTATTTT. Residues: CASSRQGVVGTDTQYF.

The rearrangement joins TRBV6-1 to TRBJ2-7; the D gene is possibly TRBD2 (6 bases). This CDR3 has 13 amino acids. From germline, CDR1 is MNHNS and CDR2 SASEGT. Trimming took 3 bases from V and 7 from J, leaving 13 bases between them. CDR3 nucleotides: TGTGCCAGCAGTGAGATCCTGGCGGGGGAGCAGTACTTC. Translation: CASSEILAGEQYF.

The chain joins TRBV5-4 to TRBJ1-2; TRBD1 matches at 9 bases. There are 16 residues in the CDR3. The ends lost 3 bases at V and 8 bases at J; junction bases unmatched: 14. Germline V gene sequence: CDR1 SGHNT, CDR2 YYREEE (reference sequence). The CDR3 sequence: CASSYVEGTGPVGYTF. CDR3 bases: TGTGCCAGCAGCTACGTAGAAGGGACAGGGCCCGTCGGCTACACCTTC.

Note on this clone: Relative to the germline gene, one junction end is altered; a read error may explain this. The gene calls are TRBV6-5 and TRBJ2-3; D might be TRBD2 (5 bases). The length of the CDR3 is 16 residues. Germline lookup yields CDR1 MNHEY and CDR2 SVGAGI. The CDR3 DNA reads as TGTGCCAGCAGGTACTCGAGGGTGACCGGCACAGATACGCAGTATTTT. It specifies CASRYSRVTGTDTQYF.

This clone was observed a single time. The chain carries TRBV11-2 and TRBJ2-5, with a weak D call TRBD2 (6 bases). Germline V gene sequence: CDR1 SGHAT, CDR2 FQNNGV. The CDR3 is made up of 18 amino acids. Between the trimmed V and J ends, which lost 0 bases and 5 bases, there was a span of 22 bases. The CDR3 sequence is CASSLEGVSGGRSETQYF. Written as DNA, the CDR3 is TGTGCCAGCAGCTTAGAGGGTGTGTCCGGAGGGAGGTCGGAGACCCAGTACTTC.

The gene calls are TRBV6-5 and TRBJ1-5; 9 nucleotides agree with TRBD1. The CDR3 contains 14 residues. Germline loops: CDR1 MNHEY, CDR2 SVGAGI. V trimming: 8 bases; J trimming: 2 bases; junction bases outside the gene matches: 4. The CDR3 nucleotides are TGTGCCAGCGGGAGACAGGGGGGCAATCAGCCCCAGCATTTT. Its protein is CASGRQGGNQPQHF.

This clone appeared a few times. The chain has TRBV2 and TRBJ1-6; D is undetermined. V was cut by 1 base and J by 7 bases, with 14 bases left in between. Germline-derived CDR1 and CDR2 are SNHLY and FYNNEI. The CDR3 covers 16 residues. CDR3 nucleotide sequence: TGTGCCAGCAGTGAAGGGCTTCTAGAGCGCAATTCACCCCTCCACTTT. It codes for CASSEGLLERNSPLHF.

J is TRBJ2-7 and V is TRBV12-5, with 7 bases identical to TRBD1. Germline-derived CDR1 and CDR2 are LGHNT and FRNRAP. The J segment lost 3 bases and the V segment lost 0 bases, leaving 11 bases of the junction unmatched. This CDR3 is 17 amino acids long. Here the CDR3 DNA reads TGTGCTAGTGGTTTGGTACGGGCAGGGACAGAGGTCTACGAGCAGTACTTC. Protein product: CASGLVRAGTEVYEQYF.

This clone was seen more than once but under ten times. V usage is TRBV2 and J usage is TRBJ2-6, with D tentatively TRBD1 (6 bases). The germline V gene has CDR1 SNHLY and CDR2 FYNNEI. The CDR3 loop spans 16 amino acids. V lost 5 bases and J lost 0, with 11 bases in between. CDR3 in DNA: TGTGCCAGCAGTCCGGGACACTTCTCTGGGGCCAACGTCCTGACTTTC. This translates into CASSPGHFSGANVLTF.

CDR3 in amino acids: CASSYSSTYSYEQYF. The CDR3 DNA reads TGTGCCAGCAGTTACTCAAGTACCTACTCCTACGAGCAGTACTTC. The chain uses TRBV6-5 and TRBJ2-7; no definite D call. Trimming pared 0 bases from V and 0 bases from J, leaving 9 bases between. The CDR3 is 15 amino acids. Germline CDR1 is MNHEY and CDR2 is SVGAGI.

The chain combines TRBV3-1 (or the pseudogene TRBV3-2) with TRBJ2-7; no firm D call. The V and J ends lost 2 bases and 1 base respectively, with 15 bases between them. The CDR3 is made up of 16 amino acids. Germline lookup yields CDR1 LGHDT and CDR2 YNNKEL (reference sequence). The DNA for the CDR3 is TGTGCCAGCAGCCAAAGTTTTATGACACTGTCCTACGAGCAGTACTTC. Translating gives CASSQSFMTLSYEQYF.